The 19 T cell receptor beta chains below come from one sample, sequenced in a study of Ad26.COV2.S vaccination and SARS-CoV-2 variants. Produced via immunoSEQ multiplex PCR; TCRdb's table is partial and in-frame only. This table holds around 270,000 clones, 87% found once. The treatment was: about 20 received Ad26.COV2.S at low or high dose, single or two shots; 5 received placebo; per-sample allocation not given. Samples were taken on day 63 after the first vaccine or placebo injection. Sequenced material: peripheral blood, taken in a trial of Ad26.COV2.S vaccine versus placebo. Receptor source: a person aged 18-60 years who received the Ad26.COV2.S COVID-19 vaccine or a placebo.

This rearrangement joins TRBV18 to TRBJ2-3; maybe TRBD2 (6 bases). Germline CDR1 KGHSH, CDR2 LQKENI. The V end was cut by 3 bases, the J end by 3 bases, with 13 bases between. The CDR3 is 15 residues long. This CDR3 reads CASSPDGRGTDTQYF. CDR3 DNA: TGTGCCAGCTCACCGGACGGGAGAGGGACAGATACGCAGTATTTT.

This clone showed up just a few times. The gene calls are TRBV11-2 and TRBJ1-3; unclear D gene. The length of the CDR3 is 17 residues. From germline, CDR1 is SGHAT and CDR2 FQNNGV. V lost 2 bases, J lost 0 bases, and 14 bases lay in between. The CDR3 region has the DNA TGTGCCAGCAGCTTAACTTTGGTACGGAACTCTGGAAACACCATATATTTT. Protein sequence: CASSLTLVRNSGNTIYF.

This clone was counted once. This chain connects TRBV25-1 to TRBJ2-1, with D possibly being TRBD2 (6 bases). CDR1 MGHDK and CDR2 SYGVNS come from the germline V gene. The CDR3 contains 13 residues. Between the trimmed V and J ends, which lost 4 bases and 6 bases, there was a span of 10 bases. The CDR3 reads CASSGGVGNEQFF. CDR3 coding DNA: TGTGCCAGCAGTGGCGGGGTGGGCAATGAGCAGTTCTTC.

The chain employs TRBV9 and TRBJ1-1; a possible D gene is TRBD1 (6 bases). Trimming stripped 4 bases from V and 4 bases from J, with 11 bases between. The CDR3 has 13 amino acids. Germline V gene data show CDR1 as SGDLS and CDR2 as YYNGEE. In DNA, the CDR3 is TGTGCCAGCAGCCCCCAGGGGATCACTGAAGCTTTCTTT. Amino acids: CASSPQGITEAFF. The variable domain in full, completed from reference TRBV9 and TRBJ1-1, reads DSGVTQTPKHLITATGQRVTLRCSPRSGDLSVYWYQQSLDQGLQFLIQYYNGEERAKGNILERFSAQQFPDLHSELNLSSLELGDSALYFCASSPQGITEAFFGQGTRLTVV.

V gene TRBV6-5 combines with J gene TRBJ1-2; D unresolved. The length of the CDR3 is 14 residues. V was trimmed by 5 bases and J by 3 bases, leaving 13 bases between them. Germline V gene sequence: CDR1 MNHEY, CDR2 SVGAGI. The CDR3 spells CASSLTTSYYGYTF. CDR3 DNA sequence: TGTGCCAGCAGTCTCACTACCTCCTACTATGGCTACACCTTC.

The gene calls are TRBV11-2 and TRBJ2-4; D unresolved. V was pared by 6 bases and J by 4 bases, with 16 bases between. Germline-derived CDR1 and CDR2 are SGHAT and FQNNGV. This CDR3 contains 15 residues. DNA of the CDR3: TGTGCCAGCAGTCTTAGCCGGAAGGGAAAAAACATTCAGTACTTC. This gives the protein CASSLSRKGKNIQYF.

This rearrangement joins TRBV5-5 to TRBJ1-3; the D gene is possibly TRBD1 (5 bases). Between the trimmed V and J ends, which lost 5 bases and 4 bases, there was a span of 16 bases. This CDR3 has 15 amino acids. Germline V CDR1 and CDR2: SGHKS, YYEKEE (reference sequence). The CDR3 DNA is TGTGCCAGCAGTTGGGACCGGGGTGAGGGAAACACCATATATTTT. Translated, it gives CASSWDRGEGNTIYF.

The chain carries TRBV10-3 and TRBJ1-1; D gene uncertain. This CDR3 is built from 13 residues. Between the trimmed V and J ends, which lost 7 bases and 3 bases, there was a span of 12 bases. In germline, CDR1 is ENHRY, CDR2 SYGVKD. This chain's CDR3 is CAIKSMWDTEAFF. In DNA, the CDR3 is TGTGCCATCAAGAGTATGTGGGACACTGAAGCTTTCTTT.

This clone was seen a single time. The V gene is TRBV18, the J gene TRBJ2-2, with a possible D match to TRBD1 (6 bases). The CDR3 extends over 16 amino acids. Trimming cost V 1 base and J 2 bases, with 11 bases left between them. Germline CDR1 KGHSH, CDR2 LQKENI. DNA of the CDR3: TGTGCCAGCTCACCACAGGGGACACCTAACACCGGGGAGCTGTTTTTT. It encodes CASSPQGTPNTGELFF.

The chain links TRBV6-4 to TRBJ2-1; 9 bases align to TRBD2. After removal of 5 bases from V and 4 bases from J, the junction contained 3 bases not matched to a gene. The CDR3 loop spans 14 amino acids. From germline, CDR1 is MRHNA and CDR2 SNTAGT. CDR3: CASSIAGEYNEQFF. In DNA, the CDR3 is TGTGCCAGCAGTATAGCGGGGGAGTACAATGAGCAGTTCTTC.

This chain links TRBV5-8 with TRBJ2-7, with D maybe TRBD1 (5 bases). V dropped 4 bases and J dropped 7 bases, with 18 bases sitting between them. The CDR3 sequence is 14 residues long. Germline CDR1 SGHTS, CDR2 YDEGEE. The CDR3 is CASSTGRILGEQYF. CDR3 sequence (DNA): TGTGCCAGCAGCACAGGACGGATTCTGGGAGAGCAGTACTTC.

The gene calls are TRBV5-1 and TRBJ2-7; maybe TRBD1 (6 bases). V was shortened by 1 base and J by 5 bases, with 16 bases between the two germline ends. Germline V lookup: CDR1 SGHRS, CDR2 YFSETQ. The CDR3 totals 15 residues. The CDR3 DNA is TGCGCCAGCAGCTTGAGCAGGGGATCAATCGACGAGCAGTACTTC. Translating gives CASSLSRGSIDEQYF.

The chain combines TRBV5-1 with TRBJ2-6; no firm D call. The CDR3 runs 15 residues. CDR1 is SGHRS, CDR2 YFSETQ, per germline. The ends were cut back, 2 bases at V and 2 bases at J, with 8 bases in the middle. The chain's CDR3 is CASSFLATGANVLTF. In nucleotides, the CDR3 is TGCGCCAGCAGCTTTTTAGCTACTGGGGCCAACGTCCTGACTTTC.

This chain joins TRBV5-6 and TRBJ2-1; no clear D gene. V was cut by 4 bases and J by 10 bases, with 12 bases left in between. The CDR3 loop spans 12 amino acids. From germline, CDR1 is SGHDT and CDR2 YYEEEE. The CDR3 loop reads CASSPPLMEQFF. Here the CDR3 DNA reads TGTGCCAGCAGCCCCCCCCTAATGGAGCAGTTCTTC. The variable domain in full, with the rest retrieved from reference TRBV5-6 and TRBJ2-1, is DAGVTQSPTHLIKTRGQQVTLRCSPKSGHDTVSWYQQALGQGPQFIFQYYEEEERQRGNFPDRFSGHQFPNYSSELNVNALLLGDSALYLCASSPPLMEQFFGPGTRLTVL.

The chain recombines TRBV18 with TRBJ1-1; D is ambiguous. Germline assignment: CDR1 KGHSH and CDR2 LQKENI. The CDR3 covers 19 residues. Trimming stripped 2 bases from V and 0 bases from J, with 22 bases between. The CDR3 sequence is CASSPAVLGLRVLNTEAFF. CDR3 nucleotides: TGTGCCAGCTCACCAGCTGTACTCGGGCTGAGGGTATTGAACACTGAAGCTTTCTTT.

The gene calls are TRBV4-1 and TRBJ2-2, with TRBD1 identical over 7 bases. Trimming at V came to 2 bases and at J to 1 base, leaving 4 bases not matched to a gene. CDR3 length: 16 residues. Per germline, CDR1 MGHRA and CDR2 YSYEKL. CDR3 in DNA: TGCGCCAGCAGCCAACTGCGACAGGGGAACACCGGGGAGCTGTTTTTT. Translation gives CASSQLRQGNTGELFF.

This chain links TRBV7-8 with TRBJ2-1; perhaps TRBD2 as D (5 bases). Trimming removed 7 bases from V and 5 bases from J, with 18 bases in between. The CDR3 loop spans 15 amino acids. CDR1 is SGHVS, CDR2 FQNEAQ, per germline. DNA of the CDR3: TGTGCCAGCATTGGGAAAGGCGGGTCCAACAATGAGCAGTTCTTC. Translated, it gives CASIGKGGSNNEQFF.

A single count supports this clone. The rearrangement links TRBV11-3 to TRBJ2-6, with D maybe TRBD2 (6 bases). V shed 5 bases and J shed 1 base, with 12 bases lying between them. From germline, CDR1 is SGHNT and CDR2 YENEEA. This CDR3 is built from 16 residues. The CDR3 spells CASSLGGLSGANVLTF. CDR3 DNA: TGTGCCAGCAGCCTGGGAGGTTTGTCTGGGGCCAACGTCCTGACTTTC.

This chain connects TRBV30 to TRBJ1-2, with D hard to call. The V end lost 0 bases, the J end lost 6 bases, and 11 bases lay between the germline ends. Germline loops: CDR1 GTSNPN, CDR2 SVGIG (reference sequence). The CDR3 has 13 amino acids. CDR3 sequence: CAWSVVVDHGYTF. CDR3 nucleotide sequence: TGTGCCTGGAGTGTGGTTGTCGATCATGGCTACACCTTC.